This T cell receptor beta chain was retrieved from a study of prognosis after radiotherapy for stage I lung cancer. This clonotype is medium-sized. Multiplex PCR, run in two rounds, amplified TCR beta CDR3 from genomic DNA. Primers targeting each individual TRBV and TRBJ gene were applied in first-round PCR. From the multiplex PCR reads, TCRdb called clonotypes with MiXCR, one entry per CDR3 protein. The table includes 30,000 to 35,000 distinct CDR3 sequences, 40% to 60% detected once. This CDR3 has 14 amino acids. Looked up from germline, CDR1 is MNHEY and CDR2 is SVGEGT. The germline V and J ends were trimmed by 4 bases and 6 bases, with 10 bases remaining between them.

This receptor was identified in a donor over 45 with non-small cell lung cancer. This chain links TRBV6-2 or TRBV6-3 with TRBJ1-6; possible D gene TRBD1, 6 bases. The specimen was PBMCs, collected before or after stereotactic body radiation therapy (not recorded which). The CDR3 loop is CASSFRTVNSPLHF. CDR3 in DNA: TGTGCCAGCAGTTTCCGGACAGTTAATTCACCCCTCCACTTT.